This is a list of T cell receptor beta chains from one sample in a study of cytomegalovirus exposure and HLA in healthy donors. Clones were read by immunoSEQ multiplex PCR, and TCRdb kept only the in-frame ones, dropping some. The sample yields 180,000 or so clones, roughly 80% seen once. The specimen was PBMCs. All receptors derive from a woman aged 35 to 49 in good health and CMV-seropositive. Both conserved end residues are part of each CDR3. The order of the fields is D gene, clone size, J gene, V gene, CDR3 DNA, CDR3 protein. D genes are given only for firm matches. Expanded clones are given a class, and other clones once, few, many or no size at all.

. | . | TRBJ2-1 | TRBV28 | TGTGCCAGCAGTGATCGGGACTCGGACAATGAGCAGTTCTTC | CASSDRDSDNEQFF
TRBD1 | . | TRBJ2-1 | TRBV5-1 | TGCGCCAGCAGCTTGAGACCGGGACAGACATACAATGAGCAGTTCTTC | CASSLRPGQTYNEQFF
. | . | TRBJ2-7 | TRBV18 | TGTGCCAGCTCCCCCGGTAGCGAGCAGTACTTC | CASSPGSEQYF
TRBD1 | . | TRBJ2-7 | TRBV6-5 | TGTGCCAGCAGTTATGCAGGGGGCAGTGGGTCTTACGAGCAGTACTTC | CASSYAGGSGSYEQYF
. | few | TRBJ1-5 | TRBV28 | TGTGCCAGCAGGGGGATCCGGGGGTACAATCAGCCCCAGCATTTT | CASRGIRGYNQPQHF
TRBD1 | . | TRBJ1-1 | TRBV9 | TGTGCCAGCAGCGTAGTTTTAGGGACAGCCTCAGAAGCTTTCTTT | CASSVVLGTASEAFF
. | once | TRBJ2-1 | TRBV18 | TGTGCCAGCTCACCGTCGGGGGTGTACAATGAGCAGTTCTTC | CASSPSGVYNEQFF
. | . | TRBJ2-7 | TRBV13 | TGTGCCAGCAGCTTAGAGAATCGCGGCTACGAGCAGTACTTC | CASSLENRGYEQYF
TRBD2 | . | TRBJ2-7 | TRBV28 | TGTGCCAGCGCCTTGCGGAGCGGGGTCTCCTACGAGCAGTACTTC | CASALRSGVSYEQYF
. | . | TRBJ1-1 | TRBV2 | TGTGCCAGCAGTGAAGAGCTGAACACTGAAGCTTTCTTT | CASSEELNTEAFF
. | . | TRBJ1-2 | TRBV27 | TGTGCCAGCAGTTCGACAACGATTAACTATGGCTACACCTTC | CASSSTTINYGYTF
TRBD1 | . | TRBJ1-1 | TRBV19 | TGTGCCAGTAGTTCAAGTAGGGGGCAGGGAACTGAAGCTTTCTTT | CASSSSRGQGTEAFF
. | . | TRBJ2-2 | TRBV5-4 | TGTGCCAGCAGTCGGGACATCGGAAACACCGGGGAGCTGTTTTTT | CASSRDIGNTGELFF
. | . | TRBJ1-6 | TRBV13 | TGTGCCCGCGGAGAGCTATCTAGTTCACCCCTCCACTTT | CARGELSSSPLHF
TRBD2 | . | TRBJ2-2 | TRBV19 | TGTGCCAGTACCCTATGGACTAGCGGGAGTAATGAGCTGTTTTTT | CASTLWTSGSNELFF
TRBD1 | . | TRBJ2-7 | TRBV28 | TGTGCCAGCATCACTGCCGGGACAGGGACGGGGGAGCAGTACTTC | CASITAGTGTGEQYF
TRBD2 | once | TRBJ2-7 | TRBV5-5 | TGTGCCAGCAGCTTACTGGCGGGGGCCTACGAGCAGTACTTC | CASSLLAGAYEQYF
. | once | TRBJ2-5 | TRBV7-9 | TGTTCCAGCAGCCCCCTATCGGAGACCCAGTACTTC | CSSSPLSETQYF
TRBD1 | . | TRBJ2-7 | TRBV28 | TGTGCCAGCAGCTTAGTACAGGGGTACGAGCAGTACTTC | CASSLVQGYEQYF
TRBD2 | few | TRBJ2-7 | TRBV6-5 | TGTGCCAGCAGTGCGTCCAGCGGGACCCCCTACGAGCAGTACTTC | CASSASSGTPYEQYF
TRBD2 | . | TRBJ2-3 | TRBV7-2 | TGTGCCAGCAGCCCCCGGACTAGCGGCCGACTTACAGACACAGATACGCAGTATTTT | CASSPRTSGRLTDTDTQYF
. | few | TRBJ2-7 | TRBV28 | TGTGCCAGCAGAAGCAGGGGTAGGCGCGAGCAGTACTTC | CASRSRGRREQYF
. | . | TRBJ2-7 | TRBV4-3 | TGCGCCAGCAGCCAAGTACCATCAACCTACGAGCAGTACTTC | CASSQVPSTYEQYF
TRBD2 | . | TRBJ2-7 | TRBV7-9 | TGTGCCAGCAGCATATCTAGCGGGAGGATGTACGAGCAGTACTTC | CASSISSGRMYEQYF
TRBD1 | . | TRBJ2-7 | TRBV29-1 | TGCAGCGTCTACACAGGGGGGACCTACGAGCAGTACTTC | CSVYTGGTYEQYF
. | . | TRBJ1-2 | TRBV19 | TGTGCCAGTGGAGAGTCCGGTGGGGCCTCGGGTGGCTACACCTTC | CASGESGGASGGYTF